This T cell receptor (beta chain) was recovered during a study of vaccination and CD4 T cells after COVID-19 (dated 2022 in TCRdb). With regard to the full study: Convalescent patients had a positive SARS-CoV-2 result on nasal swab PCR, and of these patients, nine had mild disease and one had severe disease. Six males and four females were included in the convalescent cohort, with two Hispanic individuals, seven Caucasians, two Asians and one multiracial person represented. Two doses of either the Pfizer-BioNTech BNT162b2 vaccine (n=8) or the Moderna mRNA-1273 vaccine (n=2) were administered to participants. Post-COVID blood samples were collected from convalescent patients a median of roughly 100 days after diagnosis, with a range of roughly 35 to 170 days. Post-vaccine blood samples were taken a median of about 72 days after the second vaccine dose, with a range of about 13 to 241 days. For stimulating the cultures, overlapping spike peptide pools were used, derived from SARS-CoV-2 as well as from the common cold coronaviruses HCoV-NL63, HCoV-OC43 and HCoV-229E. As controls, cultures received a CEFX viral epitope pool (the positive control), an HIV-1 Nef peptide pool (the negative control), or no peptide at all. The spike-specific CD4+ TCR repertoire was compared before and after mRNA vaccination in 10 to 11 COVID-19 convalescent patients and a few infection-naive healthy vaccine recipients.

General study outcomes and caveats: The number of convalescent patients in the study was relatively small, and the study did not examine early timepoints following natural infection. Although the median number of SARS-CoV-2-reactive clonotypes went up from fewer than 25 after infection to 38 after vaccination, the increase was not significant. Of the vaccine-specific clones in convalescent patients, 304 of 307, or nearly all, reacted only to SARS-CoV-2 spike and did not cross-react with common cold coronaviruses. Among the post-vaccine SARS-CoV-2-reactive clones in convalescent patients, a median around 90% showed up only after vaccination, which suggests vaccine-specific priming.

The sample's treatment or condition, from its label and the paper: roughly nine-day PBMC culture with coronavirus spike peptide pools or control peptides (ViraFEST assay). The study used the ViraFEST assay, which expanded antigen-specific T cells with peptide pools and then identified expanded clonotypes by TCR sequencing. The positive SARS-CoV-2 PCR tests of the convalescent patients were dated from March to December 2020, before the Alpha, Beta and Delta variants emerged in the United States. Each well held 2.2 million or so PBMCs cultured in IMDM containing approximately 5% human AB serum and roughly 9.7 IU/ml IL-2, with approximately 9.2 ug/ml peptide pools added. Half of the culture medium was replaced with fresh IL-2-containing medium on days 3 and 7. Once the cells had been in culture for about 10 days, the EasySep CD4+ T cell isolation kit was used to isolate CD4+ T cells by negative selection. Ficoll-Paque Plus gradient centrifugation was used to isolate PBMCs from whole blood, and the isolated PBMCs were then either used fresh or cryopreserved at -140C. Each culture condition was generally run in triplicate wells.

As regards this clonotype: Its antigen is not yet known. No quality values exist for individual bases; no much larger clone is one base distant.

The library came from PCR. At the Johns Hopkins FTIC core, DNA from the cultured CD4+ T cells underwent TCR sequencing with the Oncomine TCR Beta short-read assay. The QIAamp micro DNA kit was used to extract genomic DNA from the cultured CD4+ T cells. Oncomine TCR Beta libraries made from cultured CD4+ T cells were pooled using unique dual indexes and sequenced on an Illumina iSeq 100. The paper's data handling went like this. Non-productive sequences were removed, and CDR3s that did not start with C, did not end with F or W, or were shorter than 7 amino acids were discarded. The MANAFEST web application was used to identify antigen-specific clonotypes by comparing peptide-stimulated wells against reference wells and other culture wells. For a clone to be called positive, the clone needed an FDR below 0.05, an odds ratio above 5, and a productive frequency above 0.1% in at least two of three replicate wells. A clonotype counted as cross-reactive if it showed significant expansion both in the SARS-CoV-2 spike wells and in at least one common cold coronavirus spike condition. Similarity between CDR3 sequences was evaluated in R version 3.6.1 using Levenshtein distances (stringdist) and unrooted phylogenetic trees (ape). TCRdb's own reprocessing of the public reads used fastp at Q25 and MiXCR and kept productive beta chains. All rows with the same CDR3 protein become a single entry with the most common DNA and genes. It is TCRdb's table, rather than the study itself, that gives the V and J calls and clone size. The sample table shows some 25,000 distinct CDR3 sequences, and over 45% are seen once. The ten largest clones take up under 6.5% of the sample.

The CDR3 covers 12 residues, taking in both the cysteine and the phenylalanine. Solely the CDR3 DNA is kept, with 36 bases framed from the first base. CDR1 is given as SGHTS and CDR2 as YDEGEE, both from the germline V gene. At the junction V is shortened by 4 bases and J by 5 bases, with 7 bases in between. The sample consisted of CD4+ T cells from blood, cultured in vitro. The TCR was taken from a human donor who had recovered from COVID-19. The sequence links TRBV5-8 to TRBJ2-1, with TRBD1 perhaps the D gene, on 6 matching bases. The CDR3 here reads CASSRTDNEQFF. Read as DNA, the sequence is TGTGCCAGCAGCCGGACAGACAATGAGCAGTTCTTC. Reference TRBV5-8 and TRBJ2-1 proteins supply the regions before and after the CDR3; the full variable domain is: EAGVTQSPTHLIKTRGQQATLRCSPISGHTSVYWYQQALGLGLQFLLWYDEGEERNRGNFPPRFSGRQFPNYSSELNVNALELEDSALYLCASSRTDNEQFFGPGTRLTVL.